This T cell receptor beta chain was identified during a study of naive and memory T cell subsets. Details on this clonotype: What it recognizes is unknown.

This CDR3 contains 12 residues. Germline-derived CDR1 and CDR2 are MNHEY and SMNVEV (reference sequence). V trimming: 6 bases; J trimming: 6 bases; junction bases outside the gene matches: 4. The beta constant-region primer was an equimolar mix of two oligonucleotides covering TRBC1 and TRBC2. The ligated cDNA underwent four PCR rounds using SP2 and nested alpha and beta constant-region primers. A 12-nucleotide UMI and the SP2 primer were added to the cDNA 3' end by oligonucleotide ligation. TCRdb re-called the UMI-ligation and nested PCR reads with MiXCR, one entry per CDR3 protein. The data contain over 130,000 distinct CDR3 sequences, approximately 18% of them singletons. Points from the study as a whole: Naive and memory repertoire findings lacked a ground truth for validation. A few larger clonotypes appeared in naive repertoires, especially CD8, possibly memory cells re-expressing CD45RA.

The V gene is TRBV27, the J gene TRBJ1-2; 7 bases fit TRBD1. The TCR sequence derives from a human donor in good health. The sample was naive CD8+ T cells from blood. CDR3 bases: TGTGCCAGCAGAGGACAGGTTGATGGCTACACCTTC. Translation: CASRGQVDGYTF.